These T cell receptor beta chains were read from a single sample in a study of glioma-infiltrating T cells after dendritic cell vaccination. Libraries were prepared by immunoSEQ multiplex PCR; TCRdb keeps only in-frame clonotypes and omits some of them. The data hold approximately 91,000 clones, with roughly 77% observed a single time. The sequences come from blood, collected after dendritic cell vaccination. These receptors all stem from a human donor with glioblastoma. Each CDR3 is given with its conserved first and last residue. A D gene is named only where the DNA matches it firmly. The size entry is marked missing in some rows and otherwise reads once, few, many or a size class.

v_gene: TRBV19
len: 17
j_gene: TRBJ2-5
d_gene: TRBD2
abundance: -
CDR3nt: TGTGCCAGTAGTATTCCGGGGGGACTATTTGGGCGAGAGACCCAGTACTTC
CDR3aa: CASSIPGGLFGRETQYF

v_gene: TRBV5-4
len: 16
j_gene: TRBJ1-5
d_gene: -
abundance: -
CDR3nt: TGTGCCAGCAGCTTGGATCCGGGTAATAGCAATCAGCCCCAGCATTTT
CDR3aa: CASSLDPGNSNQPQHF

v_gene: TRBV4-1
len: 15
j_gene: TRBJ1-5
d_gene: TRBD1
abundance: once
CDR3nt: TGCGCCAGCAGCCAAGTCAGGGGGCGCAGTCAGCCCCAGCATTTT
CDR3aa: CASSQVRGRSQPQHF

v_gene: TRBV7-9
len: 15
j_gene: TRBJ2-2
d_gene: -
abundance: -
CDR3nt: TGTGCCAGCAGCTTAGCGTCTCTTGACACCGGGGAGCTGTTTTTT
CDR3aa: CASSLASLDTGELFF

v_gene: TRBV4-2
len: 16
j_gene: TRBJ1-2
d_gene: TRBD1
abundance: -
CDR3nt: TGTGCCAGCAGCCAAGTGACTGGACAGGGGGCCAATGGCTACACCTTC
CDR3aa: CASSQVTGQGANGYTF

v_gene: TRBV5-1
len: 14
j_gene: TRBJ1-4
d_gene: -
abundance: -
CDR3nt: TGCGCCAGCAGCTTGAACCGGGGGGAGGAAAAACTGTTTTTT
CDR3aa: CASSLNRGEEKLFF

v_gene: TRBV5-5
len: 16
j_gene: TRBJ1-6
d_gene: TRBD1
abundance: -
CDR3nt: TGTGCCAGCAGCCAAAGACAGGGGGCGGTTAATTCACCCCTCCACTTT
CDR3aa: CASSQRQGAVNSPLHF

v_gene: TRBV7-9
len: 13
j_gene: TRBJ1-6
d_gene: TRBD1
abundance: -
CDR3nt: TGTGCCAGCAGCCCAACAGGGGAATCACCCCTCCACTTT
CDR3aa: CASSPTGESPLHF

v_gene: TRBV5-1
len: 15
j_gene: TRBJ2-1
d_gene: -
abundance: -
CDR3nt: TGCGCCAGCATGTCACCGGGTAGAGACGCTGGTGAGCAGTTCTTC
CDR3aa: CASMSPGRDAGEQFF

v_gene: TRBV30
len: 14
j_gene: TRBJ1-1
d_gene: -
abundance: -
CDR3nt: TGTGCCTGGAGTACTACAGGCGGGAACACTGAAGCTTTCTTT
CDR3aa: CAWSTTGGNTEAFF

v_gene: TRBV19
len: 12
j_gene: TRBJ1-1
d_gene: -
abundance: -
CDR3nt: TGTGCCAGTAGTATATCCGGGGACAAGACTTTCTTT
CDR3aa: CASSISGDKTFF

v_gene: TRBV27
len: 14
j_gene: TRBJ2-3
d_gene: -
abundance: -
CDR3nt: TGTGCCAGCAGTTTAGAGGGATTCACAGATACGCAGTATTTT
CDR3aa: CASSLEGFTDTQYF

v_gene: TRBV6-4
len: 14
j_gene: TRBJ1-6
d_gene: -
abundance: -
CDR3nt: TGTGCCAGCAGTGCGACAGGTTATGGTTCACCCCTCCACTTT
CDR3aa: CASSATGYGSPLHF

v_gene: TRBV28
len: 14
j_gene: TRBJ2-5
d_gene: -
abundance: -
CDR3nt: TGTGCCAGCAGTTTCGCAGGGGAAGTAGAGACCCAGTACTTC
CDR3aa: CASSFAGEVETQYF

v_gene: TRBV4-2
len: 18
j_gene: TRBJ2-1
d_gene: TRBD2
abundance: -
CDR3nt: TGTGCCAGCAGCCAAGATTCAACGGGGACTAGAGCCTACAATGAGCAGTTCTTC
CDR3aa: CASSQDSTGTRAYNEQFF

v_gene: TRBV7-2
len: 14
j_gene: TRBJ2-7
d_gene: -
abundance: -
CDR3nt: TGTGCCAGCAGCACGAGGCAGGGTAGTGACGAGCAGTACTTC
CDR3aa: CASSTRQGSDEQYF

v_gene: TRBV19
len: 14
j_gene: TRBJ2-1
d_gene: -
abundance: -
CDR3nt: TGTGCCAGTAGTAGGGGACAAGACTACAATGAGCAGTTCTTC
CDR3aa: CASSRGQDYNEQFF

v_gene: TRBV15
len: 16
j_gene: TRBJ1-5
d_gene: TRBD1
abundance: -
CDR3nt: TGTGCCACCAGCAGAGGGGGGACAGGGGGAAATCAGCCCCAGCATTTT
CDR3aa: CATSRGGTGGNQPQHF

v_gene: TRBV5-6
len: 17
j_gene: TRBJ2-3
d_gene: -
abundance: -
CDR3nt: TGTGCCAGCAGTTTCATGACAAGGAGGATCCCCGATGATACGCAGTATTTT
CDR3aa: CASSFMTRRIPDDTQYF

v_gene: TRBV7-9
len: 15
j_gene: TRBJ2-7
d_gene: TRBD2
abundance: -
CDR3nt: TGTGCCAGCAGCTCGCGACTAGCGACCTCCTACGAGCAGTACTTC
CDR3aa: CASSSRLATSYEQYF

v_gene: TRBV6-1
len: 14
j_gene: TRBJ1-4
d_gene: TRBD1
abundance: -
CDR3nt: TGTGCCAGCAGTGGAGGGGGCATGGATGAAAAACTGTTTTTT
CDR3aa: CASSGGGMDEKLFF

v_gene: TRBV7-2
len: 13
j_gene: TRBJ1-2
d_gene: -
abundance: -
CDR3nt: TGTGCCAGCAGCTTTGGCCCACTATATGGCTACACCTTC
CDR3aa: CASSFGPLYGYTF

v_gene: TRBV19
len: 14
j_gene: TRBJ1-2
d_gene: TRBD1
abundance: -
CDR3nt: TGTGCCAGCTCGAGGACAGGTCCGAACTATGGCTACACCTTC
CDR3aa: CASSRTGPNYGYTF

v_gene: TRBV25-1
len: 12
j_gene: TRBJ2-2
d_gene: -
abundance: -
CDR3nt: TGTGCCAGCAGTGAAGGCAGCGGGGAGCTGTTTTTT
CDR3aa: CASSEGSGELFF

v_gene: TRBV19
len: 17
j_gene: TRBJ1-2
d_gene: -
abundance: -
CDR3nt: TGTGCCAGTAGTATAGCCCTAAAGGCCCTGACCGCGGAGGTATACACCTTC
CDR3aa: CASSIALKALTAEVYTF

v_gene: TRBV27
len: 16
j_gene: TRBJ2-1
d_gene: -
abundance: -
CDR3nt: TGTGCCAGCAGTTCCTATACAGGGCGACGAGACAATGAGCAGTTCTTC
CDR3aa: CASSSYTGRRDNEQFF

v_gene: TRBV6-1
len: 13
j_gene: TRBJ2-1
d_gene: -
abundance: many
CDR3nt: TGTGCCAGCAGTGAATTAGAGAACAATGAGCAGTTCTTC
CDR3aa: CASSELENNEQFF

v_gene: TRBV9
len: 13
j_gene: TRBJ1-2
d_gene: -
abundance: -
CDR3nt: TGTGCCAGCAGCGCGAGGAATTCCTATGGCTACACCTTC
CDR3aa: CASSARNSYGYTF

v_gene: TRBV18
len: 15
j_gene: TRBJ1-3
d_gene: TRBD1
abundance: -
CDR3nt: TGTGCCAGCTCACTGGGACAGATACATGGAAACACCATATATTTT
CDR3aa: CASSLGQIHGNTIYF

v_gene: TRBV9
len: 15
j_gene: TRBJ2-3
d_gene: -
abundance: -
CDR3nt: TGTGCCAGCAGCGTAGATTACTACTCCACAGATACGCAGTATTTT
CDR3aa: CASSVDYYSTDTQYF

v_gene: TRBV2
len: 15
j_gene: TRBJ2-1
d_gene: TRBD2
abundance: -
CDR3nt: TGTGCCAGCATAAGACCGGGACTAGCGGGCCTCGAGCAGTTCTTC
CDR3aa: CASIRPGLAGLEQFF

v_gene: TRBV7-8
len: 14
j_gene: TRBJ1-2
d_gene: TRBD1
abundance: -
CDR3nt: TGTGCCAGCAGCTTCGGGGTAACAGGGGCTGGCTACACCTTC
CDR3aa: CASSFGVTGAGYTF

v_gene: TRBV9
len: 14
j_gene: TRBJ1-2
d_gene: TRBD1
abundance: few
CDR3nt: TGTGCCAGCAGCCCGGGACAGCGCTACTATGGCTACACCTTC
CDR3aa: CASSPGQRYYGYTF

v_gene: TRBV7-9
len: 14
j_gene: TRBJ1-6
d_gene: -
abundance: once
CDR3nt: TGTGCCAGCAGCTTAGTATTATCTGATTCACCCCTCCACTTT
CDR3aa: CASSLVLSDSPLHF

v_gene: TRBV19
len: 15
j_gene: TRBJ2-1
d_gene: TRBD1
abundance: -
CDR3nt: TGTGCCAGTAGGAACACAGGGGACTCCTACAATGAGCAGTTCTTC
CDR3aa: CASRNTGDSYNEQFF

v_gene: TRBV10-2
len: 13
j_gene: TRBJ2-5
d_gene: -
abundance: -
CDR3nt: TGCGCCAGCAGTTCCACATTTCAAGAGACCCAGTACTTC
CDR3aa: CASSSTFQETQYF

v_gene: TRBV14
len: 16
j_gene: TRBJ2-7
d_gene: -
abundance: -
CDR3nt: TGTGCCAGCAGCCAAGTTCACCTCGGGCGGGGACACGAGCAGTACTTC
CDR3aa: CASSQVHLGRGHEQYF

v_gene: TRBV25-1
len: 15
j_gene: TRBJ2-1
d_gene: -
abundance: once
CDR3nt: TGTGCCAGCAGTGATCCAGGGGGGTTCTACAATGAGCAGTTCTTC
CDR3aa: CASSDPGGFYNEQFF

v_gene: TRBV6-1
len: 14
j_gene: TRBJ2-7
d_gene: TRBD1
abundance: -
CDR3nt: TGTGCCAGCATTATCGGGACAGGGGGGAGTCCCCCCCACTTC
CDR3aa: CASIIGTGGSPPHF

v_gene: TRBV14
len: 16
j_gene: TRBJ2-3
d_gene: TRBD1
abundance: -
CDR3nt: TGTGCCAGCAGCCAAGGACAGGGGGTTCTTCCAGATACGCAGTATTTT
CDR3aa: CASSQGQGVLPDTQYF

v_gene: TRBV4-1
len: 17
j_gene: TRBJ2-1
d_gene: TRBD2
abundance: -
CDR3nt: TGCGCCAGCAGCCAAGGACTAGCGGGAGGAGGGTACAATGAGCAGTTCTTC
CDR3aa: CASSQGLAGGGYNEQFF

v_gene: TRBV2
len: 13
j_gene: TRBJ2-1
d_gene: TRBD1
abundance: -
CDR3nt: TGTGCCAGCAGTGGACAGGGGTCGGATGAGCAGTTCTTC
CDR3aa: CASSGQGSDEQFF

v_gene: TRBV19
len: 14
j_gene: TRBJ1-5
d_gene: -
abundance: -
CDR3nt: TGTGCCAGTAGTAGGAACGGAGCCCAGGGGCCCCAGCATTTT
CDR3aa: CASSRNGAQGPQHF

v_gene: TRBV5-1
len: 15
j_gene: TRBJ2-1
d_gene: TRBD2
abundance: -
CDR3nt: TGCGCCAGCAGCTTGGCTAGCGGATACAACAATGAGCAGTTCTTC
CDR3aa: CASSLASGYNNEQFF

v_gene: TRBV6-1
len: 15
j_gene: TRBJ1-2
d_gene: -
abundance: -
CDR3nt: TGTGCCAGCAGGCGGGGACCTACTTCAAACTATGGCTACACCTTC
CDR3aa: CASRRGPTSNYGYTF

v_gene: TRBV7-2
len: 15
j_gene: TRBJ2-1
d_gene: -
abundance: -
CDR3nt: TGTGCCAGCAGCTCATATAGCGGCCCCTCCTTCGAGCAGTTCTTC
CDR3aa: CASSSYSGPSFEQFF

v_gene: TRBV29-1
len: 14
j_gene: TRBJ1-1
d_gene: -
abundance: -
CDR3nt: TGCAGCGTTGTTGGACACGGCCTGAACACTGAAGCTTTCTTT
CDR3aa: CSVVGHGLNTEAFF

v_gene: TRBV5-5
len: 17
j_gene: TRBJ1-2
d_gene: -
abundance: -
CDR3nt: TGTGCCAGCAGCTTGGAATGGCGGTCAGGGTTTTTCTATGGCTACACCTTC
CDR3aa: CASSLEWRSGFFYGYTF

v_gene: TRBV18
len: 15
j_gene: TRBJ2-1
d_gene: TRBD2
abundance: -
CDR3nt: TGTGCCAGCTCACCGGTGACTAGCGGGAGCAATGAGCAGTTCTTC
CDR3aa: CASSPVTSGSNEQFF

v_gene: TRBV2
len: 15
j_gene: TRBJ2-4
d_gene: -
abundance: -
CDR3nt: TGTGCCAGCGGGAACCAGGGAAGTGCTGTCAACATTCAGTACTTC
CDR3aa: CASGNQGSAVNIQYF

v_gene: TRBV7-6
len: 12
j_gene: TRBJ1-5
d_gene: -
abundance: -
CDR3nt: TGTGCCAGCAGCTCAACTAATCAGCCCCAGCATTTT
CDR3aa: CASSSTNQPQHF

v_gene: TRBV6-6
len: 13
j_gene: TRBJ1-2
d_gene: -
abundance: -
CDR3nt: TGTGCCAGCAGTCTGGGGAGAGGGGGTGGCTACACCTTC
CDR3aa: CASSLGRGGGYTF

v_gene: TRBV10-3
len: 15
j_gene: TRBJ2-3
d_gene: TRBD2
abundance: -
CDR3nt: TGTGCCATCAGCGACGGGACTAAATCCCGAGATACGCAGTATTTT
CDR3aa: CAISDGTKSRDTQYF